This T cell receptor (beta chain) was obtained from a study of CXCR3-negative and CXCR3-positive naive CD8 T cells. General study points: Naive CXCR3-positive cells had TRB CDR3s more hydrophobic than those of CXCR3-negative naive cells.

Germline V gene data show CDR1 as MDHEN and CDR2 as SYDVKM. This CDR3 region has 14 residues. As regards this clonotype: The antigen remains unidentified.

CD8+ T cell subsets were each sorted in triplicate, around 270,000 cells apiece. Libraries were UMI-labeled 5' RACE TRB cDNA. With the 5' RACE reads reprocessed, TCRdb shows one record per CDR3 protein and no DNA. Its clone listing holds 140,000 to 150,000 distinct CDR3 sequences. The sample taken for sequencing was naive CXCR3+ CD8+ T cells from blood. Subset here: CD45RO-CCR7+CD27+CD95- naive CD8+ T cells expressing CXCR3 (TNR3+). This sequence was found in a human donor in good health. Some clones in this sample may be carry-over from other donors' samples. The V call is TRBV28, the J call TRBJ2-4; TCRdb's D call of TRBD1 is untestable without DNA. The CDR3 region is CASSPGQIKNIQYF.